These T cell receptor beta chains were read from a single sample in a study of breast tumors, draining lymph nodes, adjacent tissues. MiXCR, run by TCRdb on the multiplex PCR reads, gives a single entry per CDR3 protein. The repertoire holds tens of thousands of distinct CDR3 sequences, with approximately 63% as singletons. Sequencing was carried out using breast tumor tissue. The source of these receptors is a female donor with breast cancer. Some clones in this sample may be carry-over from other donors' samples. CDR3s include the opening cysteine and the closing phenylalanine or tryptophan. D genes are given only for firm matches. Clone size, where shown, is once, few, many, or a class for clones that have expanded.

>TRBJ1-6|TRBV7-2|TRBD1|15|once
CASSVTGTGNSPLHF
TGTGCCAGCAGCGTCACCGGGACAGGCAATTCACCCCTCCACTTT
>TRBJ1-6|TRBV4-3|.|15|once
CASSHLGLYNSPLHF
TGCGCCAGCAGCCACCTGGGACTCTATAATTCACCCCTCCACTTT
>TRBJ1-6|TRBV5-5|TRBD1|15|many
CASSGGQGARSPLHF
TGTGCCAGCAGCGGGGGACAGGGGGCGCGTTCACCCCTCCACTTT
>TRBJ2-1|TRBV29-1|TRBD2|14|.
CSVTRTSGSYEQFF
TGCAGCGTTACCAGGACTAGCGGGAGCTATGAGCAGTTCTTC
>TRBJ2-7|TRBV11-2|.|12|.
CASSLARDEQYF
TGTGCCAGCAGCTTAGCGAGGGACGAGCAGTACTTC
>TRBJ2-3|TRBV6-5|TRBD1|18|many
CASSHSTPTGGLTDTQYF
TGTGCCAGCAGTCACTCTACACCCACAGGGGGCCTCACAGATACGCAGTATTTT
>TRBJ2-2|TRBV6-5|.|17|many
CASSHSGGAANTGELFF
TGTGCCAGCAGTCACTCGGGGGGCGCGGCAAACACCGGGGAGCTGTTTTTT
>TRBJ2-7|TRBV3-1|.|14|once
CASSQEGQIYEQCF
TGTGCCAGCAGCCAAGAAGGCCAGATCTACGAGCAGTGCTTT
>TRBJ1-6|TRBV6-5|.|14|.
CASSYSGSNSPLHF
TGTGCCAGCAGTTACTCAGGGAGTAATTCACCCCTCCACTTT
>TRBJ1-6|TRBV2|.|15|.
CASSALAVYNSPLHF
TGTGCCAGCAGTGCCTTGGCAGTCTATAATTCACCCCTCCACTTT
>TRBJ2-5|TRBV18|.|13|many
CASSPISRGTQYF
TGTGCCAGCTCACCCATTTCGAGGGGGACCCAGTACTTC
>TRBJ2-5|TRBV28|.|15|.
CASSGTGSYGETQYF
TGTGCCAGCAGTGGTACAGGGAGTTATGGGGAGACCCAGTACTTC
>TRBJ2-3|TRBV18|.|12|once
CASSPRLDTRYF
TGTGCCAGCTCACCACGGTTGGATACGCGGTATTTT
>TRBJ1-5|TRBV25-1|TRBD1|14|few
CASSPTGAHQPQHF
TGTGCCAGCAGTCCCACAGGGGCGCATCAGCCCCAGCATTTT
>TRBJ1-6|TRBV12-3/TRBV12-4|.|15|many
CASSLGGGGGSPLHF
TGTGCCAGCAGTTTGGGCGGGGGGGGTGGTTCACCCCTCCACTTT
>TRBJ1-2|TRBV5-6|.|13|.
CASSLRTAEGYTF
TGTGCCAGCAGCCTCCGGACAGCGGAGGGCTACACCTTC
>TRBJ1-5|TRBV19|.|15|.
CASSVIGNSNQPQHF
TGTGCCAGTAGTGTGATCGGGAATAGCAATCAGCCCCAGCATTTT
>TRBJ2-7|TRBV5-8|.|13|many
CASSRVGGYEQYF
TGTGCCAGCAGCCGAGTAGGCGGCTACGAGCAGTACTTC
>TRBJ1-5|TRBV7-9|.|16|many
CASSSATGHSNQPQHF
TGTGCCAGCAGCTCAGCGACAGGTCATAGCAATCAGCCCCAGCATTTT
>TRBJ1-2|TRBV6-5|.|15|few
CASSLYRESDYGYAF
TGTGCCAGCAGTCTTTACAGGGAAAGCGACTATGGCTACGCCTTC
>TRBJ2-7|TRBV4-2|TRBD1|14|medium-sized
CASSQGTGRYEQYF
TGTGCCAGCAGCCAAGGGACAGGGCGATACGAGCAGTACTTC
>TRBJ1-3|TRBV5-8|TRBD1|16|.
CASSSGTGVSGNTIYF
TGTGCCAGCAGTTCCGGGACAGGGGTCTCTGGAAACACCATATATTTT
>TRBJ2-5|TRBV19|TRBD2|15|.
CASSNGLASQETQYF
TGTGCCAGTAGTAACGGACTAGCGAGCCAAGAGACCCAGTACTTC
>TRBJ2-7|TRBV5-1|.|18|.
CASSLDLSRRDLIYEQYF
TGCGCCAGCAGCTTGGATCTTAGTCGCAGAGACCTAATCTACGAGCAGTACTTC
>TRBJ2-2|TRBV7-3|.|12|.
CASSPRSGELFF
TGTGCCAGCAGCCCACGGTCCGGGGAGCTGTTTTTT
>TRBJ2-7|TRBV7-2|TRBD1|14|medium-sized
CASSTQGGSYEQYF
TGTGCCAGCAGCACACAGGGGGGATCCTACGAGCAGTACTTC
>TRBJ2-5|TRBV5-4|.|15|many
CASSLTIPEKETQYF
TGTGCCAGCAGCTTGACGATTCCGGAAAAAGAGACCCAGTACTTC
>TRBJ1-2|TRBV19|TRBD1|14|.
CASRTGVGAYGYTF
TGTGCCAGTAGGACAGGGGTCGGAGCCTATGGCTACACCTTC
>TRBJ2-7|TRBV20-1|TRBD1|14|many
CSAPNAGGAHEQYF
TGCAGTGCTCCTAATGCAGGGGGCGCCCACGAGCAGTACTTC
>TRBJ2-2|TRBV7-3|TRBD2|16|.
CASTPNWGGNTGELFF
TGTGCCAGCACCCCTAATTGGGGGGGAAACACCGGGGAGCTGTTTTTT
>TRBJ2-6|TRBV2|.|17|many
CASRGWQAYSGANVLTF
TGTGCCAGCAGGGGGTGGCAGGCATACTCTGGGGCCAACGTCCTGACTTTC
>TRBJ1-5|TRBV12-3/TRBV12-4|.|12|few
CASNRDDQPQHF
TGTGCCAGCAATAGGGATGATCAGCCCCAGCATTTT
>TRBJ1-4|TRBV5-1|TRBD1|15|.
CASSLGDSLNEKLFF
TGCGCCAGCAGCTTGGGGGACAGCCTTAATGAAAAACTGTTTTTT
>TRBJ2-7|TRBV18|.|12|.
CASSQQGYEQYF
TGTGCCAGCTCACAACAGGGCTACGAGCAGTACTTC
>TRBJ1-4|TRBV5-1|.|15|.
CASSKGTNTGEKLFF
TGCGCCAGCAGCAAAGGGACCAACACGGGTGAAAAACTGTTTTTT
>TRBJ2-7|TRBV7-9|TRBD2|16|.
CASSEGLARTSYEQYF
TGTGCCAGCAGCGAGGGACTAGCGCGAACGTCCTACGAGCAGTACTTC
>TRBJ2-5|TRBV20-1|TRBD2|15|.
CSATILRGGNQPQYF
TGCAGTGCTACAATATTGCGGGGGGGCAATCAGCCCCAGTACTTC
>TRBJ2-1|TRBV9|TRBD2|15|once
CASSVGTSGMDEQFF
TGTGCCAGCAGCGTGGGGACTAGCGGGATGGATGAGCAGTTCTTC
>TRBJ1-5|TRBV19|TRBD1|14|once
CASSGTGGDQPQHF
TGTGCCAGTAGTGGGACAGGGGGCGATCAGCCCCAGCATTTT
>TRBJ2-2|TRBV2|.|18|.
CASSLSGPYTANTGELFF
TGTGCCAGCAGTTTAAGCGGGCCGTATACCGCGAACACCGGGGAGCTGTTTTTT
>TRBJ2-1|TRBV20-1|.|12|once
CSASAVGREQFF
TGCAGTGCTAGCGCTGTCGGAAGAGAGCAGTTCTTC
>TRBJ2-1|TRBV29-1|TRBD2|18|.
CSVGDPRGARSSYNEQFF
TGCAGCGTTGGAGATCCGCGGGGGGCCAGGAGCTCCTACAATGAGCAGTTCTTC
>TRBJ1-2|TRBV30|.|12|.
CAWSTQNYGYTF
TGTGCCTGGAGCACCCAGAACTATGGCTACACCTTC
>TRBJ2-7|TRBV20-1|TRBD1|12|few
CSGGTGSYEQYF
TGCAGTGGAGGGACAGGGTCCTACGAGCAGTACTTC
>TRBJ2-3|TRBV20-1|TRBD2|16|.
CSATPRGGRGADTQYF
TGCAGTGCTACGCCTCGGGGCGGGAGGGGCGCAGATACGCAGTATTTT
>TRBJ2-2|TRBV7-3|.|13|.
CASSATGTGELFF
TGTGCCAGCAGCGCCACCGGCACCGGGGAGCTGTTTTTT
>TRBJ2-7|TRBV7-2|.|15|.
CASSDTLGQAYEQYF
TGTGCCAGCAGCGATACCCTGGGGCAAGCCTACGAGCAGTACTTC
>TRBJ1-2|TRBV28|.|11|many
CASSDRWGYTF
TGTGCCAGCAGCGACAGGTGGGGCTACACCTTC
>TRBJ1-2|TRBV2|TRBD1|12|.
CASTQGYYGYTF
TGTGCCAGCACACAGGGGTACTATGGCTACACCTTC
>TRBJ2-3|TRBV2|.|13|.
CASSDLATDTQYF
TGTGCCAGCAGTGATTTAGCAACTGATACGCAGTATTTT
>TRBJ1-4|TRBV9|TRBD1|17|.
CASSVRTGAAINEKLFF
TGTGCCAGCAGCGTGCGGACAGGGGCCGCGATTAATGAAAAACTGTTTTTT
>TRBJ2-3|TRBV29-1|TRBD1|13|.
CSSGQGSTDTQYF
TGCAGCTCTGGACAGGGTAGCACAGATACGCAGTATTTT
>TRBJ2-4|TRBV20-1|.|16|many
CSARDLTVLAKNIQYF
TGCAGTGCTAGAGATTTAACTGTTCTAGCCAAAAACATTCAGTACTTC
>TRBJ2-6|TRBV25-1|.|15|.
CASMDSRVGANVLTF
TGTGCCAGCATGGATTCGCGGGTTGGGGCCAACGTCCTGACTTTC